The clone carrying this T cell receptor beta chain showed up many times. Its antigen is still unknown. Synthesis of TCR cDNA relied on 5'RACE template switching, which attached a universal primer site and UMIs. MiXCR was run by TCRdb on the 5' RACE reads, yielding one entry per CDR3 protein. Among around 320,000 distinct CDR3 sequences listed, 7.5% to 9% were seen once. The data originate from a study of T cells after yellow fever vaccination. Study-level results: The study re-detected most primary-vaccination clones after the booster (about 95% CD4, 85% to 90% CD8).

The CDR3 contains 20 residues. Germline CDR1 reads SGHTA; CDR2 reads FQGNSA. V was clipped by 4 bases and J by 1 base; unmatched bases: 11. This receptor was identified in a young man who received the YFV17D yellow fever vaccine. The sequencing here drew on CD4+ T cells sorted from PBMCs, taken 5 days after the yellow fever booster vaccination. J is TRBJ2-1 and V is TRBV7-2, with 15 bases that match TRBD2. CDR3 amino acids: CASSSPGTSGGKESYNEQFF. As DNA, the CDR3 is TGTGCCAGCAGCTCCCCTGGGACTAGCGGGGGGAAAGAGTCCTACAATGAGCAGTTCTTC.